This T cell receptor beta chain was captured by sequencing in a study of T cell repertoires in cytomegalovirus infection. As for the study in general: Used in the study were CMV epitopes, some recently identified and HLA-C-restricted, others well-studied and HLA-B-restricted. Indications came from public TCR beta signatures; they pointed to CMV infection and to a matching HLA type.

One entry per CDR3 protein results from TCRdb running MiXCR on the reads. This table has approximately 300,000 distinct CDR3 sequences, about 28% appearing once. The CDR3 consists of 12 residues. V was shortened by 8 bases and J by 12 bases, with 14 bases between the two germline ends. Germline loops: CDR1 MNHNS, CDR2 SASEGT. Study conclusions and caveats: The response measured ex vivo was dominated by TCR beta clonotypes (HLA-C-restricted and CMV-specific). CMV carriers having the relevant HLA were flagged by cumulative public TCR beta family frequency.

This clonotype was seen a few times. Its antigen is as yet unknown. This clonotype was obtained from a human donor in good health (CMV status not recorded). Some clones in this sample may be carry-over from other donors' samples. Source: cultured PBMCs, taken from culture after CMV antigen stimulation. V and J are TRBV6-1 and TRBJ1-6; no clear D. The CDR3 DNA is TGTGCCAGCGGAAATTACGGGGAACCCCTCCACTTT. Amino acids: CASGNYGEPLHF.